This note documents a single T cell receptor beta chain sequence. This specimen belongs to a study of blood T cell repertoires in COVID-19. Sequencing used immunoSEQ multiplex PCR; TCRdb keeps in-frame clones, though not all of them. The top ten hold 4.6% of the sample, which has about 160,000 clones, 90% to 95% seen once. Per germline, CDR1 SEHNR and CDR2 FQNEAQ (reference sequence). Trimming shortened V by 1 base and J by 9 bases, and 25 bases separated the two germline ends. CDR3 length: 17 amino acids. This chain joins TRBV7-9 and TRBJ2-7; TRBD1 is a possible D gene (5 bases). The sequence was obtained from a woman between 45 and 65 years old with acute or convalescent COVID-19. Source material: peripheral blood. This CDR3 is CASSLEDIGFPIGWQYF. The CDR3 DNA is TGTGCCAGCAGCTTAGAGGACATAGGATTCCCTATAGGTTGGCAGTACTTC.